What follows are 5 T cell receptor beta chains derived from one specimen sequenced in a study of blood T cell repertoires in COVID-19. Sequencing was performed with immunoSEQ multiplex PCR; in TCRdb, only in-frame clones are kept and a portion is missing. The sample contains some 290,000 clones, over 85% of which appear only once. The material sequenced was peripheral blood. These receptors were collected from a woman aged 25 to 39 with COVID-19, enrolled during active disease.

This chain joins TRBV4-1 and TRBJ2-7, with 8 positions matching TRBD2. Germline V gene lookup returns CDR1 MGHRA and CDR2 YSYEKL. Trimming at V came to 0 bases and at J to 4 bases, leaving 8 bases not matched to a gene. The CDR3 covers 16 residues. The CDR3 here is CASSQEARGGPYEQYF. CDR3 nucleotide sequence: TGCGCCAGCAGCCAAGAAGCCCGCGGGGGGCCATACGAGCAGTACTTC.

This clone has a handful of counts. This sequence joins TRBV3-1 (or the pseudogene TRBV3-2) and TRBJ2-2, with D unclear. In germline, CDR1 is LGHDT, CDR2 YNNKEL (reference sequence). This CDR3 spans 12 amino acids. The ends were cut back, 6 bases at V and 2 bases at J, with 4 bases in the middle. The CDR3 reads CASSHNTGELFF. The CDR3 DNA sequence: TGTGCCAGCAGTCATAACACCGGGGAGCTGTTTTTT.

The chain has TRBV5-5 and TRBJ1-1; D is possibly TRBD1 (5 bases). Trimming took 3 bases from V and 0 from J, leaving 12 bases between them. The CDR3 totals 15 residues. CDR1 is SGHKS, CDR2 YYEKEE, per germline (reference sequence). The CDR3, as DNA: TGTGCCAGCAGCTCGCTAGGGGTATTGAACACTGAAGCTTTCTTT. Its translation is CASSSLGVLNTEAFF.

The CDR3, as DNA: TGCGCCAGCAGCCCCCCTGTCGACACCGGGGAGCTGTTTTTT. This sequence encodes CASSPPVDTGELFF. The chain is built from TRBV4-1 and TRBJ2-2; D gene uncertain. Trimming took 4 bases from V and 3 from J, leaving 9 bases between them. CDR3 size: 14 residues. CDR1 MGHRA and CDR2 YSYEKL come from the germline V gene.

V is TRBV7-8 and J is TRBJ2-3; D is uncertain. Germline CDR1 SGHVS, CDR2 FQNEAQ. V shed 6 bases and J shed 3 bases, with 19 bases lying between them. The CDR3 length is 16 residues. CDR3 nucleotides: TGTGCCAGCAGGCGCGCAGCCAGCGTGCGGACAGATACGCAGTATTTT. Protein: CASRRAASVRTDTQYF. Drawing the rest from reference TRBV7-8 and TRBJ2-3, the complete variable domain is GAGVSQSPRYKVAKRGQDVALRCDPISGHVSLFWYQQALGQGPEFLTYFQNEAQLDKSGLPSDRFFAERPEGSVSTLKIQRTQQEDSAVYLCASRRAASVRTDTQYFGPGTRLTVL.